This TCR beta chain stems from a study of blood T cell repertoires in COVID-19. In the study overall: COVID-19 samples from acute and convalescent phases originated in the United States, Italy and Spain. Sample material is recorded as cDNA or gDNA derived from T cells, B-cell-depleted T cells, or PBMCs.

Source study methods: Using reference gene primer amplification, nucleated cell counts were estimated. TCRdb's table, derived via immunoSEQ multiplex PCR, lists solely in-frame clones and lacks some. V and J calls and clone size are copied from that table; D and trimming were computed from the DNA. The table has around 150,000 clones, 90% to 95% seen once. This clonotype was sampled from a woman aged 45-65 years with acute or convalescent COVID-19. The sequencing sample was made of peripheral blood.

The CDR3 nucleotides read TGTGCCAGCAGTTTTGGCGGGGGGAATGAGCAGTTCTTC. This gives the protein CASSFGGGNEQFF. The rearrangement links TRBV12-3 or TRBV12-4 to TRBJ2-1, with TRBD2 matching 8 bases. The CDR3 is 13 residues long. The J segment lost 7 bases and the V segment lost 3 bases, leaving 2 bases of the junction unmatched.